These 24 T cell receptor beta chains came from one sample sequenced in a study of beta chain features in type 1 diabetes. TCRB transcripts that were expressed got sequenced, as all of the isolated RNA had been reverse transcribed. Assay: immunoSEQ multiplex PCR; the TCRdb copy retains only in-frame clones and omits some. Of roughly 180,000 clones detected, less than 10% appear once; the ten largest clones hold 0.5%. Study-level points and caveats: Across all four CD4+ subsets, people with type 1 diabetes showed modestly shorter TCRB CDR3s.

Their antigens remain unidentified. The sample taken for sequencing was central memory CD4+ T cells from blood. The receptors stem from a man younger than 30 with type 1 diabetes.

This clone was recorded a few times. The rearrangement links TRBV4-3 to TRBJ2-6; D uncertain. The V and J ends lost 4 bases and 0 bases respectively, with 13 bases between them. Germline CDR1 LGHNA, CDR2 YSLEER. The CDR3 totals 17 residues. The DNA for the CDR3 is TGCGCCAGCAGCCCTCTAAATGTGAACTCTGGGGCCAACGTCCTGACTTTC. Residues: CASSPLNVNSGANVLTF.

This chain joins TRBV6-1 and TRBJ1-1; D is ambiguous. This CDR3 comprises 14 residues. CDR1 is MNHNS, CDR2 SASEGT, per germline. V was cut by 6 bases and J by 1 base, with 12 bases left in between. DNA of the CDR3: TGTGCCAGCAGCACACAGATAGGGAACACTGAAGCTTTCTTT. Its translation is CASSTQIGNTEAFF.

CDR3 region: CASSPGGGGLETQYF. The CDR3 DNA follows: TGTGCCAGCAGCCCCGGTGGGGGGGGCCTAGAGACCCAGTACTTC. The rearrangement joins TRBV5-5 to TRBJ2-5; D perhaps matches TRBD2 (7 bases). The CDR3 runs to 15 residues. V dropped 4 bases and J dropped 4 bases, with 17 bases sitting between them. In germline, CDR1 is SGHKS, CDR2 YYEKEE (reference sequence). The full variable domain, its missing parts supplied by reference TRBV5-5 and TRBJ2-5, is DAGVTQSPTHLIKTRGQQVTLRCSPISGHKSVSWYQQVLGQGPQFIFQYYEKEERGRGNFPDRFSARQFPNYSSELNVNALLLGDSALYLCASSPGGGGLETQYFGPGTRLLVL.

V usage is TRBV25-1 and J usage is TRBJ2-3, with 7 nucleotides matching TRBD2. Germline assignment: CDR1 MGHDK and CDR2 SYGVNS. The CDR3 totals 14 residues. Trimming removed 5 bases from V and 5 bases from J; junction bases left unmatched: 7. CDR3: CASSRAGELDTQYF. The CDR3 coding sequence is TGTGCCAGCAGTCGGGCGGGAGAATTAGATACGCAGTATTTT.

This chain's CDR3 is CASSRGTPGGEQYF. The CDR3 DNA reads as TGTGCCAGCAGTCGGGGGACTCCGGGGGGCGAGCAGTACTTC. J is TRBJ2-7 and V is TRBV6-6; 7 bases fit TRBD2. Germline V gene lookup returns CDR1 MNHNY and CDR2 SVGAGI (reference sequence). The CDR3 has 14 residues. V gave up 5 bases and J gave up 6 bases; unmatched junction bases: 10.

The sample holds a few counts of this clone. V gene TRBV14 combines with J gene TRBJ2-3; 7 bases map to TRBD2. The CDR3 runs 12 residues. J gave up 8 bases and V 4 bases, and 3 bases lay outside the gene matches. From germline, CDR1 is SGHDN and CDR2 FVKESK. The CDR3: CASSPTSSTQYF. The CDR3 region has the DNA TGTGCCAGCAGCCCGACTAGCAGTACGCAGTATTTT.

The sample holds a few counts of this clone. In nucleotides, the CDR3 is TGTGCCAGCTCACCGTTTAAGGGGGCGGGTCAGCCCCAGCATTTT. This encodes CASSPFKGAGQPQHF. The V call is TRBV18, the J call TRBJ1-5; TRBD1 matches at 7 bases. Germline-derived CDR1 and CDR2 are KGHSH and LQKENI. The ends lost 3 bases at V and 6 bases at J; junction bases unmatched: 8. The CDR3 sequence is 15 residues long.

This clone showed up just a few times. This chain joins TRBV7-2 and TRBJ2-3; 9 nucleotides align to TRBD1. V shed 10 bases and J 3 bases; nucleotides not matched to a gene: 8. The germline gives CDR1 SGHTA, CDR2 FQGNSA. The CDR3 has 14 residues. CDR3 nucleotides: TGTGCCACAAAAGCCGGGACAGGGACAGATACGCAGTATTTT. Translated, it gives CATKAGTGTDTQYF.

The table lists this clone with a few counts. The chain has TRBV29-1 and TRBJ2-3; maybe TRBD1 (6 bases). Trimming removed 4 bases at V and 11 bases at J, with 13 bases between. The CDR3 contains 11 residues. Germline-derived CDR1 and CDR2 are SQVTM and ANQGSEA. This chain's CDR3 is CSVGTEVGQYF. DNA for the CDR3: TGCAGCGTTGGGACAGAGGTTGGGCAGTATTTT.

The chain's CDR3 is CASSAPGGRGNEQFF. In DNA form, the CDR3 reads TGTGCCAGCAGCGCCCCGGGGGGTCGGGGCAATGAGCAGTTCTTC. J is TRBJ2-1 and V is TRBV9; 7 bases map to TRBD2. Germline CDR1 and CDR2: SGDLS and YYNGEE. There are 15 residues in the CDR3. The J segment lost 6 bases and the V segment lost 3 bases, leaving 9 bases of the junction unmatched.

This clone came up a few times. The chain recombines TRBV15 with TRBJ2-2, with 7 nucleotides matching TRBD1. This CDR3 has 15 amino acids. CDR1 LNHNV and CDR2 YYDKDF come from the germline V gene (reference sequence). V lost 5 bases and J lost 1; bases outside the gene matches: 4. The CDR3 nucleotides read TGTGCCACCAGCCCCGACAGGGTGAACACCGGGGAGCTGTTTTTT. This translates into CATSPDRVNTGELFF. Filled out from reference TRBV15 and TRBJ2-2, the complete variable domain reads DAMVIQNPRYQVTQFGKPVTLSCSQTLNHNVMYWYQQKSSQAPKLLFHYYDKDFNNEADTPDNFQSRRPNTSFCFLDIRSPGLGDTAMYLCATSPDRVNTGELFFGEGSRLTVL.

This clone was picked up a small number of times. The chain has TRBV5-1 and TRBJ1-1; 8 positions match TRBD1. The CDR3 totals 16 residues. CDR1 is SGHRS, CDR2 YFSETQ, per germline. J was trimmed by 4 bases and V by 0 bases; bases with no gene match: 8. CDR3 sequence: CASSLGAGGSGTEAFF. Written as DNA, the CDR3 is TGCGCCAGCAGCTTGGGCGCAGGGGGCTCGGGCACTGAAGCTTTCTTT.

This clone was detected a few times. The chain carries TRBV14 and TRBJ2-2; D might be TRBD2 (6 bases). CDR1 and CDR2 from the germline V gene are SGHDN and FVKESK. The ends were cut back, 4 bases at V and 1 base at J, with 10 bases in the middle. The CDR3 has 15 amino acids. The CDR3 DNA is TGTGCCAGCAGCCGGGAGGTGGGGAACACCGGGGAGCTGTTTTTT. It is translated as CASSREVGNTGELFF.

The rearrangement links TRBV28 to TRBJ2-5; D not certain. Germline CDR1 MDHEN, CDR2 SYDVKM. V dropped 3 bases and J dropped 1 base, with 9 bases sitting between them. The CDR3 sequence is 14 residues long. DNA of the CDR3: TGTGCCAGCAGTTTGTTAACACCCCAAGAGACCCAGTACTTC. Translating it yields CASSLLTPQETQYF.

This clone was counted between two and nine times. CDR3 sequence reads: CASTRSVNQPQHF. The DNA of the CDR3 is TGTGCCAGCACTCGGTCGGTAAATCAGCCCCAGCATTTT. This chain uses TRBV28 with TRBJ1-5; D gene ambiguous. The CDR3 is 13 residues long. Germline values: CDR1 MDHEN, CDR2 SYDVKM. V lost 7 bases and J lost 4, with 11 bases in between.

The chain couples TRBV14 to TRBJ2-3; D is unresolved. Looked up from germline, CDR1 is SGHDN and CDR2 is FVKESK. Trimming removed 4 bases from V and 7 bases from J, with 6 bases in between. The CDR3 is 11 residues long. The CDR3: CASSRANTQYF. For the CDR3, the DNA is TGTGCCAGCAGCCGTGCTAATACGCAGTATTTT.

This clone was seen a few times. The CDR3 DNA reads TGCGCCAGCACTCGACAGGGGGCTGAACAGACCCAGTACTTC. Translating it yields CASTRQGAEQTQYF. The genes are TRBV5-1 and TRBJ2-5; 10 bases map to TRBD1. Trimming removed 6 bases from V and 6 bases from J; junction bases left unmatched: 8. Germline loops: CDR1 SGHRS, CDR2 YFSETQ. The CDR3 covers 14 residues.

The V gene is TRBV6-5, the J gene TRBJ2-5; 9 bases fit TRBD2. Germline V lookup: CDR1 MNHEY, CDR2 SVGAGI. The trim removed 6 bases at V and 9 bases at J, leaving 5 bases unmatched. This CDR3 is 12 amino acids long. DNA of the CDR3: TGTGCCAGCAGGTCTAGCGGGGCAGCCCAGTACTTC. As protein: CASRSSGAAQYF.

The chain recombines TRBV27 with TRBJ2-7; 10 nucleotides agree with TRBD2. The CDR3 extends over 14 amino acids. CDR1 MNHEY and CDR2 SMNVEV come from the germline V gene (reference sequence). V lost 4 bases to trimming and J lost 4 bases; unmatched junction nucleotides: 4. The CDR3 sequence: CASSSASGSYEQYF. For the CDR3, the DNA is TGTGCCAGCAGTTCGGCTAGCGGGAGTTACGAGCAGTACTTC.

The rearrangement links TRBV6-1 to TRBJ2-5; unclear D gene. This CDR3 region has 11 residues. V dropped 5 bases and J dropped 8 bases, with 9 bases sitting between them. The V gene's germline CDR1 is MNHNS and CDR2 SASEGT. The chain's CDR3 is CASSYGPTQYF. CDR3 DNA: TGTGCCAGCAGTTATGGGCCTACCCAGTACTTC.

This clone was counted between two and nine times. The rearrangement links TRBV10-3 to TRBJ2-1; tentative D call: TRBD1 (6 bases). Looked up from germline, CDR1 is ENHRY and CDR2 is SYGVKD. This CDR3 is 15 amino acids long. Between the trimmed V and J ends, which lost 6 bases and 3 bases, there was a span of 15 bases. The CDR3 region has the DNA TGTGCCATCAGAAAGGAACTCAGGGGCTACAATGAGCAGTTCTTC. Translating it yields CAIRKELRGYNEQFF.

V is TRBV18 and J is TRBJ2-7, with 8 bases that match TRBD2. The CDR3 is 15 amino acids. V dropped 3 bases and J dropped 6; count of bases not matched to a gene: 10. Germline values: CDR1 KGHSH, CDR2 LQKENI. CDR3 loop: CASSPEVAGQGEQYF. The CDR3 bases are TGTGCCAGCTCACCGGAGGTAGCGGGGCAGGGCGAGCAGTACTTC.

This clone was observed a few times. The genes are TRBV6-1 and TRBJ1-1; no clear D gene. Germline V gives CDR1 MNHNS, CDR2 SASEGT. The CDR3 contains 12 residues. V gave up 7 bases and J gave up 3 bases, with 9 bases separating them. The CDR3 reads CASKSTDTEAFF. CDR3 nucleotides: TGTGCCAGCAAGTCAACGGACACTGAAGCTTTCTTT.

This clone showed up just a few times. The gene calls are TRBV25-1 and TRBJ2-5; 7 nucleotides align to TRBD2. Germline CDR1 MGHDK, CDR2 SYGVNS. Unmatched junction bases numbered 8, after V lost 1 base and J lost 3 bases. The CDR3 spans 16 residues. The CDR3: CASSELGRGDEETQYF. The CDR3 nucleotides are TGTGCCAGCAGTGAATTAGGGAGGGGAGATGAAGAGACCCAGTACTTC.